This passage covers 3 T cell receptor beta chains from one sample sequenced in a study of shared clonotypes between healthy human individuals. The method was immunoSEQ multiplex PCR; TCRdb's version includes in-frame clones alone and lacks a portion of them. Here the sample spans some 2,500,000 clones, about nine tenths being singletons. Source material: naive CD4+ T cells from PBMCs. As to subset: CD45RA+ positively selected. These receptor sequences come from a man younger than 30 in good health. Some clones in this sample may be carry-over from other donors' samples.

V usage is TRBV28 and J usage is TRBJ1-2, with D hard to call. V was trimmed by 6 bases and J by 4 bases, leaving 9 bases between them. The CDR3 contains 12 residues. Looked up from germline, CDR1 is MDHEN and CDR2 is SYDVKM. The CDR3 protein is CASRTDRYGYTF. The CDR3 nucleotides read TGTGCCAGCAGGACGGACCGCTATGGCTACACCTTC.

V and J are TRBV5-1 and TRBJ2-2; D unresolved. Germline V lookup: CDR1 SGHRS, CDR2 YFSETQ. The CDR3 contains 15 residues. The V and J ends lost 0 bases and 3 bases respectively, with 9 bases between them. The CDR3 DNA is TGCGCCAGCAGCTTGGTAGCTTTGGACACCGGGGAGCTGTTTTTT. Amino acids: CASSLVALDTGELFF.

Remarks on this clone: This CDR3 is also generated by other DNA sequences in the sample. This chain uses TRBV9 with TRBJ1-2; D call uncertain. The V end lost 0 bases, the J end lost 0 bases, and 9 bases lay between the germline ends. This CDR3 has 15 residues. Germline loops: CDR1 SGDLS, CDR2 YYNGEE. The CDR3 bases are TGTGCCAGCAGCGTAGCAGGTGTTCCTAACTATGGCTACACCTTC. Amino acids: CASSVAGVPNYGYTF.